The clone carrying this T cell receptor beta chain was picked up one time. Its target is not known. These data originate in a study of tumor-infiltrating lymphocytes in localized non-small cell lung cancer. Turning to the study itself: Some samples were collected after neoadjuvant chemotherapy; smokers, never-smokers and several histologies were included. Tumor tissue and non-adjacent uninvolved lung came from each patient.

Germline loops: CDR1 SGDLS, CDR2 YYNGEE. There are 15 residues in the CDR3. V lost 4 bases, J lost 4 bases, and 17 bases lay in between. General study findings and limits: Not all patients were TCR sequenced, owing to tissue quantity.

Profiling relied on immunoSEQ multiplex PCR, and the TCRdb table lists in-frame clones only, not all of them. Here the sample spans about 15,000 clones, roughly four fifths being singletons. This clonotype was obtained from a human donor with non-small cell lung cancer. Sequencing was performed on lung tumor tissue. The chain carries TRBV9 and TRBJ1-1, with a weak D call TRBD1 (5 bases). The CDR3 protein is CASSPTIQGSTEAFF. For the CDR3, the DNA is TGTGCCAGCAGCCCTACAATTCAGGGATCCACTGAAGCTTTCTTT.